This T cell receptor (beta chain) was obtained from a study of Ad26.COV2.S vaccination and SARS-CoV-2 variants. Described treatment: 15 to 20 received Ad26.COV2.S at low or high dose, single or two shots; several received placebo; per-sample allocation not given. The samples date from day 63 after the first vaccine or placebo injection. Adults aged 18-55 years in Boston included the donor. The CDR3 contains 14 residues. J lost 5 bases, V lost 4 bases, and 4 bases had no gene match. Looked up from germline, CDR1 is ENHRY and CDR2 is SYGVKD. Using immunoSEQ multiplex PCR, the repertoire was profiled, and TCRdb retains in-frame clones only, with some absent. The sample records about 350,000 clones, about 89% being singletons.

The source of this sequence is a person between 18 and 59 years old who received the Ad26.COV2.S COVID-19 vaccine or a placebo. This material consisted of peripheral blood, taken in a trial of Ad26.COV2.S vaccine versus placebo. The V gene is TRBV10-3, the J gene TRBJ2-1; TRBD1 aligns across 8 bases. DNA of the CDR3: TGTGCCATCAGTGCTGGACAGGGCCACAATGAGCAGTTCTTC. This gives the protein CAISAGQGHNEQFF.